Listed below are T cell receptor beta chains from one sample, sequenced in a study of blood T cell repertoires in COVID-19. The data were produced by immunoSEQ multiplex PCR, yet TCRdb's version contains in-frame clones alone and is incomplete. The sample consists of 200,000 to 300,000 clones, approximately 88% of them appearing once. Sequences were obtained from PBMCs or T cells enriched from blood (not recorded which). The origin of the receptors is a woman aged 40 to 50 with acute COVID-19. Both conserved end residues are part of each CDR3. Fields, in order: clone size, V gene, J gene, D gene, CDR3 DNA, CDR3 protein. The D gene is left open where the match is weak. Clone size is stated in some rows and not others, as once, few, many or a class when expanded.

clone_size: few; v_call: TRBV5-1; j_call: TRBJ2-3; d_call: TRBD2; cdr3_nt: TGCGCCAGCAGCTACCATCCGGGGGAGGGAGGCACAGATACGCAGTATTTT; cdr3_aa: CASSYHPGEGGTDTQYF
clone_size: -; v_call: TRBV12-5; j_call: TRBJ1-5; d_call: -; cdr3_nt: TGTGCTAGTGGTTTGGTAGGAGGGCAGCCCCAGCATTTT; cdr3_aa: CASGLVGGQPQHF
clone_size: -; v_call: TRBV5-1; j_call: TRBJ1-2; d_call: -; cdr3_nt: TGCGCCAGCAGCTTGGATGCAAGGAGGTACACCTTC; cdr3_aa: CASSLDARRYTF
clone_size: -; v_call: TRBV3-1/TRBV3-2; j_call: TRBJ2-3; d_call: TRBD2; cdr3_nt: TGTGCCAGCAGCCCAGGTGGACTAGCGGGAGAATTCACAGATACGCAGTATTTT; cdr3_aa: CASSPGGLAGEFTDTQYF
clone_size: -; v_call: TRBV7-9; j_call: TRBJ1-2; d_call: TRBD1; cdr3_nt: TGTGCCAGCAGCTTAAGACAGGGGAACTATGGCTACACCTTC; cdr3_aa: CASSLRQGNYGYTF
clone_size: -; v_call: TRBV7-6; j_call: TRBJ1-5; d_call: TRBD1; cdr3_nt: TGTGCCAGCAGCTTGGGGACAGTCTACAATCAGCCCCAGCATTTT; cdr3_aa: CASSLGTVYNQPQHF
clone_size: -; v_call: TRBV9; j_call: TRBJ2-1; d_call: -; cdr3_nt: TGTGCCAGCAAACCGTACTGGCAGTTCTTC; cdr3_aa: CASKPYWQFF
clone_size: -; v_call: TRBV10-3; j_call: TRBJ2-7; d_call: -; cdr3_nt: TGTGCCATCAGGGGACAATTTTACGAGCAGTACTTC; cdr3_aa: CAIRGQFYEQYF
clone_size: -; v_call: TRBV5-8; j_call: TRBJ2-1; d_call: TRBD2; cdr3_nt: TGTGCCAGCAGCTTAGTAACATTCACTAGCGGGAAGTACAATGAGCAGTTCTTC; cdr3_aa: CASSLVTFTSGKYNEQFF
clone_size: many; v_call: TRBV12-3/TRBV12-4; j_call: TRBJ2-7; d_call: -; cdr3_nt: TGTGCCAGCAAATCTACCTACGAGCAGTACTTC; cdr3_aa: CASKSTYEQYF
clone_size: -; v_call: TRBV18; j_call: TRBJ2-1; d_call: TRBD2; cdr3_nt: TGTGCCAGCTCACCATCCCTAGCGGGGGCTTACAATGAGCAGTTCTTC; cdr3_aa: CASSPSLAGAYNEQFF
clone_size: -; v_call: TRBV11-2; j_call: TRBJ2-7; d_call: -; cdr3_nt: TGTGCCAGCAGAACAGGACAGAACTACGAGCAGTACTTC; cdr3_aa: CASRTGQNYEQYF
clone_size: few; v_call: TRBV6-1; j_call: TRBJ2-7; d_call: -; cdr3_nt: TGTGCCAGCAGTGAACTTTTCGCGGTGGGGCAGTACTTC; cdr3_aa: CASSELFAVGQYF
clone_size: -; v_call: TRBV18; j_call: TRBJ1-1; d_call: -; cdr3_nt: TGTGCCAGCTCACCGGACAGTGATGAAGCTTTCTTT; cdr3_aa: CASSPDSDEAFF
clone_size: -; v_call: TRBV9; j_call: TRBJ2-7; d_call: -; cdr3_nt: TGTGCCAGCAGCGTCACCGGGACAACTTACGAGCAGTACTTC; cdr3_aa: CASSVTGTTYEQYF
clone_size: -; v_call: TRBV5-1; j_call: TRBJ2-1; d_call: TRBD2; cdr3_nt: TGCGCCAGCAAACCCGGGACTACTGTCAATGAGCAGTTCTTC; cdr3_aa: CASKPGTTVNEQFF
clone_size: -; v_call: TRBV3-1/TRBV3-2; j_call: TRBJ1-1; d_call: -; cdr3_nt: TGTGCCAGCAGCCAAGGGACTTCGAACACTGAAGCTTTCTTT; cdr3_aa: CASSQGTSNTEAFF
clone_size: -; v_call: TRBV27; j_call: TRBJ2-1; d_call: TRBD2; cdr3_nt: TGTGCCAGCAGTCCCCAACATAGCGGGAGCTCCTACAATGAGCAGTTCTTC; cdr3_aa: CASSPQHSGSSYNEQFF
clone_size: -; v_call: TRBV3-1/TRBV3-2; j_call: TRBJ2-6; d_call: -; cdr3_nt: TGTGCCAGCAGCCAAGAAAGTAGCTCTGGGGCCAACGTCCTGACTTTC; cdr3_aa: CASSQESSSGANVLTF
clone_size: -; v_call: TRBV6-5; j_call: TRBJ2-6; d_call: -; cdr3_nt: TGTGCCAGCAGTTACCAGAACTCTGGGGCCAACGTCCTGACTTTC; cdr3_aa: CASSYQNSGANVLTF
clone_size: -; v_call: TRBV5-5; j_call: TRBJ2-2; d_call: TRBD2; cdr3_nt: TGTGCCAGCAGCCCCGGGGGACGGGAGGGCCTTACCGGGGAGCTGTTTTTT; cdr3_aa: CASSPGGREGLTGELFF
clone_size: -; v_call: TRBV28; j_call: TRBJ2-1; d_call: -; cdr3_nt: TGTGCCAGCAGCGGGACTTCAAGCTCCTACAATGAGCAGTTCTTC; cdr3_aa: CASSGTSSSYNEQFF
clone_size: -; v_call: TRBV18; j_call: TRBJ2-5; d_call: -; cdr3_nt: TGTGCCAGCTCACCCAGGGGCGCAGGGGAGACCCAGTACTTC; cdr3_aa: CASSPRGAGETQYF
clone_size: -; v_call: TRBV28; j_call: TRBJ2-7; d_call: TRBD1; cdr3_nt: TGTGCCAGCACCTTGGGACAGGGGGCGTTTTACGAGCAGTACTTC; cdr3_aa: CASTLGQGAFYEQYF
clone_size: -; v_call: TRBV7-3; j_call: TRBJ2-1; d_call: -; cdr3_nt: TGTGCCAGCAGCTGGTTTAGCGGCAATGAGCAGTTCTTC; cdr3_aa: CASSWFSGNEQFF
clone_size: -; v_call: TRBV18; j_call: TRBJ1-2; d_call: -; cdr3_nt: TGTGCCAGCTCACCACCGTCGGAAGCGCAAGGCTACACCTTC; cdr3_aa: CASSPPSEAQGYTF
clone_size: -; v_call: TRBV27; j_call: TRBJ2-5; d_call: TRBD2; cdr3_nt: TGTGCCAGCAGTGGGACTAGCGGGACTGTAGAGACCCAGTACTTC; cdr3_aa: CASSGTSGTVETQYF
clone_size: -; v_call: TRBV5-8; j_call: TRBJ2-1; d_call: TRBD2; cdr3_nt: TGTGCCAGCTACCTGAGGCGGACTAGCGTACATGAGCAGTTCTTC; cdr3_aa: CASYLRRTSVHEQFF
clone_size: -; v_call: TRBV1; j_call: TRBJ2-2; d_call: -; cdr3_nt: TGCACCAGCAGCCAAGATGGAAATAGCTCTGATGGGCTGTTTTTT; cdr3_aa: CTSSQDGNSSDGLFF
clone_size: -; v_call: TRBV18; j_call: TRBJ2-5; d_call: TRBD1; cdr3_nt: TGTGCCAGCTCCCCACCGCGCGGGACAGGCTCACAAGAGACCCAGTACTTC; cdr3_aa: CASSPPRGTGSQETQYF
clone_size: -; v_call: TRBV3-1/TRBV3-2; j_call: TRBJ1-1; d_call: -; cdr3_nt: TGTGCCAGCAGCCCTTTGGGAGGGTTGACTGAAGCTTTCTTT; cdr3_aa: CASSPLGGLTEAFF